This TCR beta chain was found in a study of spatial heterogeneity in lung cancer. Study-wide background: The study consistently detected more beta-chain than alpha-chain sequences. Study-wide results and limits: Of tumor T cells, an estimated coverage of around 6.8% was reached for alpha chains and approximately 14% for beta chains. Tumor mutation count correlated with how many alpha and beta TCRs expanded intratumorally.

TCRdb redid the calling of the 5' RACE reads with MiXCR, one entry per CDR3 protein. The sample has 20,000 to 25,000 distinct CDR3 sequences; 6.4% are singletons. Per germline, CDR1 MNHEY and CDR2 SVGEGT. J gave up 1 base and V 0 bases, and 5 bases lay outside the gene matches. The CDR3 sequence is 16 residues long. There are many counts of this clonotype. Its specificity is unknown. As to time point: sample taken at primary tumor resection. A total of 72 untreated early-stage non-small cell lung cancer patients served as donors. Whole RNA, isolated from tumor, nontumor lung or frozen PBMC, was sequenced without prior sorting.

The material sequenced was lung tumor tissue, taken at surgery. The source is a male donor with early-stage non-small cell lung cancer. The V call is TRBV6-2 or TRBV6-3, the J call TRBJ2-7; 8 nucleotides match TRBD1. The CDR3 nucleotides read TGTGCCAGCAGTTACTCCACCTGGACAGGGTCCTACGAGCAGTACTTC. Its translation is CASSYSTWTGSYEQYF.